Listed here are 26 T cell receptor beta chains from one sample, sequenced in a study of blood T cells in healthy people across ages. A J-beta primer mix and a sample-barcoded 5' primer were used in a second PCR of about 7 to 12 cycles. Via MiXCR, TCRdb re-called the 5' RACE reads, giving one row per CDR3 protein. The sample lists around 970,000 distinct CDR3 sequences, 45% to 60% seen once, with about a fifth in the top ten. The sequenced sample consisted of blood. These receptor sequences come from a woman aged 60-75 years in good health.

The chain has TRBV20-1 and TRBJ2-4; TRBD2 matches at 12 bases. Germline V gene lookup returns CDR1 DFQATT and CDR2 SNEGSKA (reference sequence). CDR3 size: 16 residues. V trimming: 1 base; J trimming: 2 bases; junction bases outside the gene matches: 3. CDR3 amino acids: CSARGTSGISKNIQYF. The CDR3 nucleotides are TGCAGTGCTAGAGGGACTAGCGGGATTTCCAAAAACATTCAGTACTTC.

The CDR3 loop reads CASSFFNEKLFF. The CDR3 DNA sequence: TGTGCCAGCAGCTTTTTTAATGAAAAACTGTTTTTT. V is TRBV11-2 and J is TRBJ1-4; D remains unclear. V was clipped by 3 bases and J by 4 bases, with 3 bases between them. The CDR3 covers 12 residues. Germline-derived CDR1 and CDR2 are SGHAT and FQNNGV.

A single count supports this clonotype. This chain joins TRBV12-3 or TRBV12-4 and TRBJ1-6; D is ambiguous. The CDR3 spans 14 residues. V was cut by 3 bases and J by 10 bases, with 13 bases left in between. CDR3 sequence (DNA): TGTGCCAGCAGTTTCCGGGGAGGAGAGTCACCCCTCCACTTT. It specifies CASSFRGGESPLHF.

On this clonotype itself: It may be a read error: a sequence one base away is much more abundant. This rearrangement joins TRBV29-1 to TRBJ2-7; 12 positions agree with TRBD2. The CDR3 totals 15 residues. In germline, CDR1 is SQVTM, CDR2 ANQGSEA. J gave up 10 bases and V 7 bases, and 17 bases lay outside the gene matches. CDR3 coding DNA: TGCAGCGCATCAGGACTAGCGGGGACTCGAGAGGCCCAGTACTTC. It specifies CSASGLAGTREAQYF.

V is TRBV27 and J is TRBJ2-1; D unclear. Germline lookup yields CDR1 MNHEY and CDR2 SMNVEV (reference sequence). The ends were cut back, 2 bases at V and 6 bases at J, with 17 bases in the middle. The CDR3 loop spans 16 amino acids. DNA of the CDR3: TGTGCCAGCAGTTTACTCATCAGCATTGGTCCCAATGAGCAGTTCTTC. This translates into CASSLLISIGPNEQFF.

The rearrangement joins TRBV20-1 to TRBJ2-5; D is uncertain. Germline lookup yields CDR1 DFQATT and CDR2 SNEGSKA (reference sequence). Between the trimmed V and J ends, which lost 0 bases and 11 bases, there was a span of 16 bases. The CDR3 runs to 13 residues. The CDR3 sequence is CSARDLRADEQYF. The CDR3 region has the DNA TGCAGTGCTAGAGATTTACGGGCGGATGAGCAGTACTTC.

V and J are TRBV14 and TRBJ1-2; tentatively, D is TRBD1 (6 bases). V was shortened by 10 bases and J by 5 bases, with 17 bases between the two germline ends. Germline CDR1 is SGHDN and CDR2 is FVKESK. This CDR3 comprises 13 residues. CDR3 sequence reads: CANSLDSLYGYTF. CDR3 coding DNA: TGTGCCAACAGTCTGGACAGCTTGTATGGCTACACCTTC.

The chain uses TRBV25-1 and TRBJ2-7; 7 bases align to TRBD1. Trimming at V came to 6 bases and at J to 0 bases, leaving 5 bases not matched to a gene. This CDR3 has 14 residues. The germline gives CDR1 MGHDK, CDR2 SYGVNS. This CDR3 reads CASRGTVGSYEQYF. DNA of the CDR3: TGTGCCAGCAGGGGGACAGTCGGCTCCTACGAGCAGTACTTC.

Many counts were recorded for this clonotype. The chain links TRBV29-1 to TRBJ2-7; 10 nucleotides agree with TRBD2. Germline-derived CDR1 and CDR2 are SQVTM and ANQGSEA. V was clipped by 7 bases and J by 2 bases; unmatched bases: 5. This CDR3 has 13 residues. The CDR3 nucleotides are TGCAGCGCCGGGACTAGCGCACCCTACGAGCAGTACTTC. Translation: CSAGTSAPYEQYF.

This clonotype was seen a few times. This chain links TRBV5-1 with TRBJ1-2; no firm D call. Trimming shortened V by 5 bases and J by 4 bases, and 6 bases separated the two germline ends. Germline V gives CDR1 SGHRS, CDR2 YFSETQ. The CDR3 loop spans 11 amino acids. CDR3 coding DNA: TGCGCCAGCAGGGATACCTATGGCTACACCTTC. This gives the protein CASRDTYGYTF.

This clonotype has more than one count but fewer than ten. V usage is TRBV28 and J usage is TRBJ2-5; D might be TRBD1 (6 bases). The CDR3 loop spans 15 amino acids. V dropped 2 bases and J dropped 5 bases, with 15 bases sitting between them. The germline CDR1 and CDR2 sequences are MDHEN and SYDVKM. CDR3 DNA sequence: TGTGCCAGCAGTTTAGGACAGCAGAGGGGGGAGACCCAGTACTTC. Its protein is CASSLGQQRGETQYF.

J is TRBJ2-2 and V is TRBV29-1, with TRBD1 identical over 8 bases. V shed 6 bases and J 5 bases; nucleotides not matched to a gene: 8. The CDR3 consists of 14 residues. Germline-derived CDR1 and CDR2 are SQVTM and ANQGSEA. CDR3 sequence: CSVYTGGRTGELFF. The CDR3 nucleotides read TGCAGCGTCTACACAGGGGGTCGGACCGGGGAGCTGTTTTTT.

Here the CDR3 DNA reads TGTGCCAGCAGTCTTGGGGTGAGGGAAACTGAAGCTTTCTTT. This translates into CASSLGVRETEAFF. The chain joins TRBV12-3 or TRBV12-4 to TRBJ1-1, with D unclear. The CDR3 consists of 14 residues. V gave up 5 bases and J gave up 5 bases, with 15 bases separating them.

The genes are TRBV4-1 and TRBJ2-5; the D gene is possibly TRBD2 (6 bases). The J call is doubtful: the DNA matches TRBJ2-7 better. This CDR3 region has 15 residues. CDR1 MGHRA and CDR2 YSYEKL come from the germline V gene. CDR3 residues: CASSPSAGWSGEQYF. The CDR3 DNA sequence: TGCGCCAGCAGCCCTTCAGCGGGTTGGTCGGGCGAGCAGTACTTC.

This chain links TRBV12-3 or TRBV12-4 with TRBJ2-1; 10 positions agree with TRBD2. This CDR3 comprises 15 residues. J was trimmed by 7 bases and V by 10 bases; bases with no gene match: 13. CDR3 region: CATQHGRAGGNEQFF. The CDR3, as DNA: TGTGCCACACAGCATGGACGAGCGGGAGGGAATGAGCAGTTCTTC.

This clonotype was seen a few times. This chain uses TRBV5-1 with TRBJ2-7, with D tentatively TRBD2 (5 bases). The germline V gene has CDR1 SGHRS and CDR2 YFSETQ. V dropped 4 bases and J dropped 3 bases, with 14 bases sitting between them. The CDR3 spans 14 residues. CDR3 loop: CASSIGRGSYEQYF. The CDR3 DNA reads as TGCGCCAGCAGCATAGGACGGGGAAGCTACGAGCAGTACTTC.

The rearrangement joins TRBV7-9 to TRBJ2-5; D uncertain. Germline V gene sequence: CDR1 SEHNR, CDR2 FQNEAQ (reference sequence). The ends were cut back, 2 bases at V and 2 bases at J, with 9 bases in the middle. This CDR3 is 14 amino acids long. The CDR3 loop reads CASSLSSDQETQYF. In nucleotides, the CDR3 is TGTGCCAGCAGCTTAAGTTCAGATCAAGAGACCCAGTACTTC.

This clonotype was counted a few times. V and J are TRBV29-1 and TRBJ2-4; 11 nucleotides line up with TRBD2. The J call is uncertain, as TRBJ2-7 better fits the DNA end. This CDR3 spans 15 amino acids. Germline loops: CDR1 SQVTM, CDR2 ANQGSEA. CDR3 loop: CSVEGLAGGPYEQYF. CDR3 sequence (DNA): TGCAGCGTTGAAGGTCTAGCGGGAGGCCCCTACGAGCAGTACTTC.

This clonotype occurred a few times. The V gene is TRBV2, the J gene TRBJ2-1; D remains ambiguous. V shed 8 bases and J shed 2 bases, with 13 bases lying between them. CDR3 length: 14 amino acids. In germline, CDR1 is SNHLY, CDR2 FYNNEI. Written as DNA, the CDR3 is TGTGCCAGCGCCCCGACTTTTACCTACAATGAGCAGTTCTTC. Its translation is CASAPTFTYNEQFF.

This clonotype has a handful of counts. V usage is TRBV4-1 and J usage is TRBJ2-3, with unresolved D. This CDR3 is built from 13 residues. Looked up from germline, CDR1 is MGHRA and CDR2 is YSYEKL. V shed 3 bases and J shed 4 bases, with 8 bases lying between them. The chain's CDR3 is CASSHSVPDTQYF. The CDR3 region has the DNA TGCGCCAGCAGCCATAGTGTCCCAGATACGCAGTATTTT.

The CDR3, as DNA: TGTGCCAGCCTCGAGCAGTACTTC. This sequence encodes CASLEQYF. The rearrangement uses TRBV25-1 and TRBJ2-7; D is uncertain. The V end was cut by 8 bases, the J end by 6 bases, with 2 bases between. The CDR3 sequence is 8 residues long. The germline V gene has CDR1 MGHDK and CDR2 SYGVNS.

The chain is built from TRBV16 and TRBJ2-3; the D is unclear. CDR3 size: 14 residues. The V gene's germline CDR1 is KGHSY and CDR2 FQNENV. V was trimmed by 0 bases and J by 0 bases, leaving 4 bases between them. The CDR3 DNA reads as TGTGCCAGCAGCCAATCTCCTAGCACAGATACGCAGTATTTT. Its protein is CASSQSPSTDTQYF.

This clonotype was seen only a few times. J is TRBJ2-1 and V is TRBV6-6, with D uncertain. Trimming pared 9 bases from V and 4 bases from J, leaving 13 bases between. CDR3 length: 13 amino acids. CDR1 is MNHNY and CDR2 is SVGAGI in the germline V gene (reference sequence). CDR3 nucleotides: TGTGCCAGTTCCCCGCGGTCTTACAATGAGCAGTTCTTC. Translation: CASSPRSYNEQFF.

A word on this clonotype: The junction does not match germline at one end; this may be a read error. The chain has TRBV6-6 and TRBJ2-3, with 11 bases matching TRBD2. Germline V lookup: CDR1 MNHNY, CDR2 SVGAGI (reference sequence). The CDR3 loop spans 17 amino acids. The CDR3 region is CASGYRGTSGSTDTQYF. CDR3 in DNA: TGTGCCAGCGGTTACCGCGGGACTAGCGGTAGCACAGATACGCAGTATTTT.

The rearrangement joins TRBV13 to TRBJ2-5; 10 bases map to TRBD2. Trimming cost V 2 bases and J 5 bases; bases outside gene matches: 5. The CDR3 contains 15 residues. Germline V CDR1 and CDR2: PRHDT, FYEKMQ (reference sequence). CDR3 in amino acids: CASSLLAGEGETQYF. Here the CDR3 DNA reads TGTGCCAGCAGCTTACTAGCGGGAGAGGGGGAGACCCAGTACTTC.

The chain carries TRBV10-3 and TRBJ1-1; D gene ambiguous. Germline V gene lookup returns CDR1 ENHRY and CDR2 SYGVKD. V shed 7 bases and J shed 0 bases, with 15 bases lying between them. The CDR3 runs 15 residues. The CDR3 DNA is TGTGCCATCAATCACCGGACGGACTTGAACACTGAAGCTTTCTTT. Translated: CAINHRTDLNTEAFF.